The 14 T cell receptor beta chains presented below share a single source sample, sequenced in a study of cytomegalovirus exposure and HLA in healthy donors. The PCR ran on 60 Vbeta and 13 Jbeta primers. The data were produced by immunoSEQ multiplex PCR, yet TCRdb's version contains in-frame clones alone and is incomplete. The sample's table shows about 200,000 clones. The sequencing input was PBMCs. Every receptor here comes from a woman in her twenties or thirties in good health and CMV-seropositive.

V is TRBV13 and J is TRBJ2-6; 10 bases match TRBD1. With 3 bases clipped from V and 2 bases from J, the junction kept 4 bases outside the gene matches. This CDR3 region has 17 residues. Per the germline V gene, CDR1 is PRHDT and CDR2 is FYEKMQ (reference sequence). CDR3 sequence: CASSFPGTGAGANVLTF. In DNA, the CDR3 is TGTGCCAGCAGCTTCCCCGGGACAGGGGCTGGGGCCAACGTCCTGACTTTC.

This chain uses TRBV6-1 with TRBJ1-6; 8 bases are a match to TRBD1. V lost 3 bases to trimming and J lost 6 bases; unmatched junction nucleotides: 7. The CDR3 loop spans 16 amino acids. Germline-derived CDR1 and CDR2 are MNHNS and SASEGT. The CDR3 coding sequence is TGTGCCAGCAGTGACCTACCGACAGGGGTTAATTCACCCCTCCACTTT. Its protein product is CASSDLPTGVNSPLHF.

V gene TRBV18 combines with J gene TRBJ1-2, with a tentative D call TRBD1 (6 bases). CDR1 is KGHSH and CDR2 is LQKENI in the germline V gene. This CDR3 is 15 amino acids long. Trimming removed 2 bases at V and 4 bases at J, with 14 bases between. CDR3 in DNA: TGTGCCAGCTCACCAGGTAGTAGACAGGCCTATGGCTACACCTTC. Residues: CASSPGSRQAYGYTF.

This chain's CDR3 is CASSPNLRANYGYTF. The CDR3 nucleotides read TGTGCCAGCAGCCCAAATTTGAGAGCTAACTATGGCTACACCTTC. The genes are TRBV7-9 and TRBJ1-2; D is unclear. Trimming took off 5 bases at V and 0 bases at J, with 13 bases between the two ends. The CDR3 consists of 15 residues. Germline V gene data show CDR1 as SEHNR and CDR2 as FQNEAQ (reference sequence).

The chain joins TRBV9 to TRBJ1-1; 9 bases agree with TRBD1. Germline CDR1 SGDLS, CDR2 YYNGEE. The CDR3 runs 18 residues. J was trimmed by 4 bases and V by 0 bases; bases with no gene match: 13. In nucleotides, the CDR3 is TGTGCCAGCAGCGTAGAGAAAGACAGGGGGGTCGGAAGCACTGAAGCTTTCTTT. This sequence encodes CASSVEKDRGVGSTEAFF.

The rearrangement joins TRBV27 to TRBJ2-7, with no clear D. Trimming removed 9 bases from V and 0 bases from J, with 9 bases in between. There are 12 residues in the CDR3. Germline V lookup: CDR1 MNHEY, CDR2 SMNVEV (reference sequence). The CDR3 sequence: CASFDSSYEQYF. CDR3 in DNA: TGTGCCAGTTTCGATAGCTCCTACGAGCAGTACTTC.

The chain uses TRBV6-5 and TRBJ1-4; 8 bases are shared with TRBD1. V gave up 6 bases and J gave up 8 bases; unmatched junction bases: 8. The CDR3 is 14 amino acids. Germline V gene data show CDR1 as MNHEY and CDR2 as SVGAGI. The CDR3 sequence: CASSLGTGKEKLFF. For the CDR3, the DNA is TGTGCCAGCAGCCTTGGGACAGGCAAGGAAAAACTGTTTTTT.

V and J are TRBV7-2 and TRBJ1-1, with 8 bases identical to TRBD1. The CDR3 runs 15 residues. Unmatched junction bases numbered 5, after V lost 0 bases and J lost 5 bases. CDR1 SGHTA and CDR2 FQGNSA come from the germline V gene. The CDR3 loop reads CASSLALHRGTEAFF. The CDR3 region has the DNA TGTGCCAGCAGCTTAGCGCTGCACAGGGGGACTGAAGCTTTCTTT.

The chain joins TRBV7-8 to TRBJ2-7; perhaps TRBD2 as D (6 bases). Trimming removed 0 bases at V and 5 bases at J, with 8 bases between. The CDR3 covers 13 residues. Germline V lookup: CDR1 SGHVS, CDR2 FQNEAQ. CDR3 sequence (DNA): TGTGCCAGCAGCTTAGCTGGAGGGAACGAGCAGTACTTC. It yields the protein CASSLAGGNEQYF.

J is TRBJ2-7 and V is TRBV5-1, with TRBD2 as a possible D gene (6 bases). V shed 5 bases and J shed 5 bases, with 17 bases lying between them. Germline CDR1 and CDR2: SGHRS and YFSETQ. This CDR3 region has 14 residues. The CDR3 DNA reads as TGCGCCAGCAGGAGGCTGGCGGGGTCCCACGAGCAGTACTTC. Its translation is CASRRLAGSHEQYF.

With respect to this clone: Other DNA variants within this sample encode the same CDR3. The rearrangement joins TRBV6-5 to TRBJ2-3, with 9 bases matching TRBD2. Germline V lookup: CDR1 MNHEY, CDR2 SVGAGI. J gave up 6 bases and V 5 bases, and 6 bases lay outside the gene matches. This CDR3 contains 14 residues. This CDR3 is CASSLRLAVDTQYF. The DNA of the CDR3 is TGTGCCAGCAGTCTTCGACTAGCGGTTGATACGCAGTATTTT.

The chain links TRBV29-1 to TRBJ2-7, with D uncertain. Per the germline V gene, CDR1 is SQVTM and CDR2 is ANQGSEA. The length of the CDR3 is 13 residues. The germline V and J ends were trimmed by 5 bases and 2 bases, with 13 bases remaining between them. This chain's CDR3 is CSVLPSTAYEQYF. The DNA for the CDR3 is TGCAGCGTTCTCCCATCAACAGCCTACGAGCAGTACTTC.

J is TRBJ1-1 and V is TRBV18; 8 nucleotides line up with TRBD1. J was trimmed by 4 bases and V by 6 bases; bases with no gene match: 7. Looked up from germline, CDR1 is KGHSH and CDR2 is LQKENI. This CDR3 has 14 residues. The CDR3 DNA reads as TGTGCCAGCTCGGCACAGGGGGGGACCACTGAAGCTTTCTTT. Protein product: CASSAQGGTTEAFF.

This chain links TRBV10-2 with TRBJ2-5; 8 bases fit TRBD1. The end of the DNA aligns better with TRBJ2-7, so the J call may be wrong. CDR3 length: 15 amino acids. The germline CDR1 and CDR2 sequences are WSHSY and SAAADI. For the CDR3, the DNA is TGCGCCAGCAGTGACAGGGGGCGGACCACCGACGAGCAGTACTTC. Translating gives CASSDRGRTTDEQYF.